This T cell receptor (beta chain) is from a study of CD8 T cells in Susac syndrome. Whole-study results and caveats: Regarding the TCR sequencing and HLA analysis, the study admitted that a relatively small number of individuals were involved.

On this clonotype itself: No antigen is known for it.

In blood CD8+ and CD4+ T cells, TCR beta underwent sequencing. Healthy donors acted as controls, with matching for age and sex. An input of roughly 0.5 to 1 ug of RNA was subjected to reverse transcription using random hexamers. A multiplex approach, immunoSEQ multiplex PCR, amplified TCR beta CDR3 across 54 Vbeta and 13 Jbeta. Via MiXCR, TCRdb re-called the immunoSEQ multiplex PCR reads, giving one row per CDR3 protein. The sample contains tens of thousands of distinct CDR3 sequences, approximately 93% of which appear only once. Looked up from germline, CDR1 is DFQATT and CDR2 is SNEGSKA (reference sequence). V lost 6 bases to trimming and J lost 7 bases, with 16 bases between them. The CDR3 runs to 12 residues.

Sequenced material: CD8+ T cells from PBMCs. The chain combines TRBV20-1 with TRBJ2-7, with D unclear. This sequence originates from a human donor in good health. The CDR3 nucleotides read TGCAGTGCCCCGGTCCCGTCCTGGGAGCAGTACTTC. Translated: CSAPVPSWEQYF.